The 8 T cell receptor beta chains in this list originate from one sample, sequenced in a study of cytomegalovirus exposure and HLA in healthy donors (TCRdb year 2017). Library generation was performed with the immunoSEQ multiplex PCR assay. For the multiplex PCR, a mixture combining 60 forward primers for TCR Vbeta segments and 13 reverse primers for TCR Jbeta segments was used. Here the immuneACCESS table is served through TCRdb, limited to in-frame sequences with V and J called. Missing clones are a known gap in these copies; in checked studies unresolved V genes cover under half, and the rest lacks a known reason. A total of about 180,000 clones appear in this sample, about 80% of them only once. About 1.5% of the sample is held by the ten biggest clonotypes. The source material was PBMCs. The receptor source for this set is a man aged 35-49 years in good health and CMV-seronegative.

The chain has TRBV5-6 and TRBJ1-1; no clear D gene. Germline V gene lookup returns CDR1 SGHDT and CDR2 YYEEEE. Trimming cost V 0 bases and J 3 bases, with 12 bases left between them. The CDR3 has 15 amino acids. CDR3 region: CASSLVQRWDTEAFF. The CDR3 nucleotides read TGTGCCAGCAGCTTGGTTCAGAGGTGGGACACTGAAGCTTTCTTT.

The gene calls are TRBV4-3 and TRBJ1-2; D is perhaps TRBD1 (5 bases). Germline V gene data show CDR1 as LGHNA and CDR2 as YSLEER. CDR3 length: 14 amino acids. The ends were cut back, 3 bases at V and 4 bases at J, with 12 bases in the middle. This CDR3 reads CASSHVRDSYGYTF. Written as DNA, the CDR3 is TGCGCCAGCAGCCATGTCAGGGATTCCTATGGCTACACCTTC.

This clone was seen once. The chain couples TRBV6-5 to TRBJ1-5; maybe TRBD1 (6 bases). The CDR3 is made up of 15 amino acids. The V gene lost 2 bases and the J gene lost 5 bases, with 13 bases spanning the gap. Germline V lookup: CDR1 MNHEY, CDR2 SVGAGI. Here the CDR3 DNA reads TGTGCCAGCAGTTACACGGCTCAGGGGCATCAGCCCCAGCATTTT. Protein sequence: CASSYTAQGHQPQHF.

V is TRBV9 and J is TRBJ2-1; D may be TRBD1 (6 bases). The CDR3 has 13 amino acids. Per the germline V gene, CDR1 is SGDLS and CDR2 is YYNGEE. Trimming left V 4 bases short and J 5 bases short, with 10 bases between. The CDR3 region has the DNA TGTGCCAGCAGCTCTCGGACAGACAATGAGCAGTTCTTC. Amino acid sequence: CASSSRTDNEQFF.

This clone was found a few times. The V and J genes are TRBV4-2 and TRBJ1-2; D is perhaps TRBD1 (5 bases). This CDR3 spans 15 amino acids. Germline CDR1 LGHNA, CDR2 YNFKEQ. The V end lost 3 bases, the J end lost 8 bases, and 19 bases lay between the germline ends. CDR3 nucleotide sequence: TGTGCCAGCAGCCAGGGAGGGGAGGGGCTCGGCGGCTACACCTTC. Its protein is CASSQGGEGLGGYTF.

There are a few counts of this clone. The gene calls are TRBV28 and TRBJ2-1; the match to TRBD2 covers 10 bases. Losses at the gene ends were 4 bases for V and 3 bases for J; bases not matched to a gene: 9. Germline assignment: CDR1 MDHEN and CDR2 SYDVKM. The CDR3 is 17 amino acids. In DNA form, the CDR3 reads TGTGCCAGCAGTTCCCGGTATATAGCGGGAGGCTACAATGAGCAGTTCTTC. This sequence encodes CASSSRYIAGGYNEQFF.

This rearrangement joins TRBV11-2 to TRBJ2-7; the D gene is possibly TRBD1 (5 bases). V was shortened by 1 base and J by 9 bases, with 13 bases between the two germline ends. The CDR3 runs 13 residues. Germline CDR1 is SGHAT and CDR2 is FQNNGV. DNA of the CDR3: TGTGCCAGCAGCTTAGTGGGGCCGGGCGCGCAGTACTTC. It codes for CASSLVGPGAQYF.

The chain carries TRBV7-9 and TRBJ2-1; D is possibly TRBD2 (6 bases). In germline, CDR1 is SEHNR, CDR2 FQNEAQ (reference sequence). Trimming left V 2 bases short and J 7 bases short, with 27 bases between. The CDR3 contains 19 residues. As DNA, the CDR3 is TGTGCCAGCAGCTTAAAGGCGGTTGGCGGGGAGGTATATAGGAATGAGCAGTTCTTC. This sequence encodes CASSLKAVGGEVYRNEQFF.